A single TCR beta chain is shown here with its context. Its specificity is unknown. From germline, CDR1 is MDHEN and CDR2 SYDVKM. The CDR3 extends over 17 amino acids. V shed 4 bases and J shed 5 bases, with 21 bases lying between them. Focal radiation plus CTLA-4 blockade with ipilimumab was given to patients with chemo-refractory metastatic non-small-cell lung cancer. The entry originates in a study of radiotherapy plus CTLA-4 blockade in lung cancer. Overall study context: There were objective responses in 18% of patients, and about 31% had disease control.

Findings and caveats of the study: Among blood TCR repertoires after radiotherapy plus ipilimumab, tumor-derived clones expanded. The best predictor of response was reported to be early blood T cell clone dynamics, with interferon-beta.

This table comes from immunoSEQ multiplex PCR, and its TCRdb copy is limited to in-frame clones, with some not included. The data contain 85,000 to 100,000 clones, about two thirds of them singletons. Source: peripheral blood, taken from a patient treated with radiotherapy plus ipilimumab. This chain links TRBV28 with TRBJ2-1; D could derive from TRBD1 or TRBD2 (5 bases each). The receptor comes from a human donor with non-small cell lung cancer that progressed on radiotherapy plus ipilimumab. The DNA for the CDR3 is TGTGCCAGCAGTTCCCCGGGGCCCGACCATTCTAACAATGAGCAGTTCTTC. The encoded protein is CASSSPGPDHSNNEQFF.